This entry is about one T cell receptor (beta chain). Its cognate antigen is unknown. This specimen comes from a study of T cell responses to AZD1222 COVID-19 vaccine. At the level of the study: Pooling covered second doses at about 4 or about 12 weeks. Findings and limits, study-wide: Clonal diversity was possibly underestimated, and the donors were mostly white British, with more females. None of the repertoires were sampled until the peak T cell response had passed.

Repertoires were generated with immunoSEQ multiplex PCR, while TCRdb's copy carries only in-frame clones and drops some. This sample carries roughly 70,000 clones, 85% of them seen once, and the ten largest clones take roughly 22%. Germline values: CDR1 LGHDT, CDR2 YNNKEL (reference sequence). The CDR3 spans 13 residues. V was trimmed by 4 bases and J by 1 base, leaving 7 bases between them. Source: peripheral blood, taken on day 0 of AZD1222 vaccination. The genes are TRBV3-1 (or the pseudogene TRBV3-2) and TRBJ1-1; D remains ambiguous. The receptor comes from an adult in good health. The CDR3 sequence is CASSPAGNTEAFF. In DNA form, the CDR3 reads TGTGCCAGCAGCCCAGCAGGGAACACTGAAGCTTTCTTT.